These 25 T cell receptor beta chains share one sample of origin, sequenced in a study of CD8+CD57+ T cells in acquired aplastic anemia. Investigators profiled TCR beta VDJ and CDR3 from genomic DNA template. MiXCR was run by TCRdb on the reads, yielding one entry per CDR3 protein. Altogether about 220,000 distinct CDR3 sequences are present, around 45% being singletons, with the ten largest covering roughly 8%. It was patients with CD8+CD57+ cell expansion by flow cytometry who were chosen for sequencing. Input material: sorted CD4+, CD8+, or CD8+CD57+ T cells (not recorded which) from PBMCs. These receptors all come from a human donor with aplastic anemia.

The CDR3 spells CACGYSNQPQHF. The DNA for the CDR3 is TGTGCCTGTGGCTATAGCAATCAGCCCCAGCATTTT. The V and J genes are TRBV19 and TRBJ1-5; D remains ambiguous. V was trimmed by 11 bases and J by 0 bases, leaving 8 bases between them. CDR1 and CDR2 from the germline V gene are LNHDA and SQIVND (reference sequence). The CDR3 consists of 12 residues.

This rearrangement joins TRBV24-1 to TRBJ2-5; a weak D match, TRBD1 (5 bases). The CDR3 loop spans 13 amino acids. The germline V gene encodes CDR1 KGHDR and CDR2 SFDVKD. Trimming took off 7 bases at V and 5 bases at J, with 13 bases between the two ends. The CDR3: CATRGRTRETQYF. The CDR3 DNA is TGTGCCACCAGGGGGCGGACACGGGAGACCCAGTACTTC.

Remarks on this clonotype: An end of the junction does not agree with germline; a read error may underlie this. The chain employs TRBV10-3 and TRBJ2-2, with D possibly TRBD2 on 6 matching bases. The CDR3 spans 12 residues. Germline assignment: CDR1 ENHRY and CDR2 SYGVKD. The CDR3 DNA sequence: TGTGCCTCCGGGACTTACACCGGGGAGCTGCTTTTT. Protein: CASGTYTGELLF.

V and J are TRBV7-8 and TRBJ1-2; possible D gene TRBD1, 6 bases. Trimming shortened V by 1 base and J by 8 bases, and 11 bases separated the two germline ends. This CDR3 contains 13 residues. Germline loops: CDR1 SGHVS, CDR2 FQNEAQ. The CDR3 region is CASSLVGAIGYTF. CDR3 coding DNA: TGTGCCAGCAGCTTAGTGGGGGCAATCGGCTACACCTTC.

Comment on this clonotype: This may be a read error, as it is one base from a much larger clone. The rearrangement links TRBV6-5 to TRBJ1-1; D is uncertain. This CDR3 is 16 amino acids long. The V gene lost 2 bases and the J gene lost 0 bases, with 13 bases spanning the gap. CDR1 and CDR2 from the germline V gene are MNHEY and SVGAGI. The CDR3 DNA reads TGTGCCAGCAGTTACCCGCTTGAAGGTATGAACACTGAAGCTTTCTTT. Its translation is CASSYPLEGMNTEAFF.

The V and J genes are TRBV19 and TRBJ1-6; D not resolved. This CDR3 region has 13 residues. V dropped 3 bases and J dropped 7 bases, with 7 bases sitting between them. Germline CDR1 is LNHDA and CDR2 is SQIVND (reference sequence). CDR3 sequence reads: CASSIRENSPLHF. CDR3 sequence (DNA): TGTGCCAGTAGTATTAGGGAAAATTCACCCCTCCACTTT. The whole variable domain, remainder taken from reference TRBV19 and TRBJ1-6, is DGGITQSPKYLFRKEGQNVTLSCEQNLNHDAMYWYRQDPGQGLRLIYYSQIVNDFQKGDIAEGYSVSREKKESFPLTVTSAQKNPTAFYLCASSIRENSPLHFGNGTRLTVT.

The V call is TRBV7-2, the J call TRBJ1-1; maybe TRBD1 (6 bases). CDR3 length: 14 residues. Germline V lookup: CDR1 SGHTA, CDR2 FQGNSA. V was cut by 5 bases and J by 2 bases, with 12 bases left in between. The CDR3 spells CASSQGQLNTEAFF. CDR3 nucleotide sequence: TGTGCCAGCAGCCAGGGACAACTTAACACTGAAGCTTTCTTT.

The rearrangement links TRBV19 to TRBJ2-1, with TRBD1 matching over 7 bases. The CDR3 length is 17 residues. The J segment lost 5 bases and the V segment lost 5 bases, leaving 15 bases of the junction unmatched. Germline V CDR1 and CDR2: LNHDA, SQIVND (reference sequence). Here the CDR3 reads CASSPQSPGTEDNEQFF. The CDR3 nucleotides read TGTGCCAGTAGTCCACAATCCCCCGGGACAGAAGACAATGAGCAGTTCTTC.

This chain links TRBV6-6 with TRBJ2-3; D is unresolved. Deletions cut 3 bases from V and 5 bases from J, with 9 bases between. The germline gives CDR1 MNHNY, CDR2 SVGAGI (reference sequence). CDR3 length: 13 amino acids. The CDR3, as DNA: TGTGCCAGCAGTTATGGTGCCAGAGATACGCAGTATTTT. This translates into CASSYGARDTQYF.

This clonotype was counted at least ten times. The CDR3 DNA reads TGTGCCAGCAGCGCGACGATGACGTCCACGGAGCAGTTCTTC. Amino acids: CASSATMTSTEQFF. This chain links TRBV4-2 with TRBJ2-1, with D uncertain. V was cut by 5 bases and J by 10 bases, with 18 bases left in between. In germline, CDR1 is LGHNA, CDR2 YNFKEQ. The CDR3 is made up of 14 amino acids.

The chain joins TRBV6-2 or TRBV6-3 to TRBJ2-1, with D possibly matching TRBD1 (6 bases). Germline CDR1 MNHEY, CDR2 SVGEGT. The CDR3 spans 12 residues. V was shortened by 6 bases and J by 8 bases, with 11 bases between the two germline ends. The DNA of the CDR3 is TGTGCCAGCAGACAGGGTCTTTATGAGCAGTTCTTC. It specifies CASRQGLYEQFF.

This clonotype has at least ten counts. The chain is built from TRBV3-1 and TRBJ2-6, with 7 bases identical to TRBD1. After removal of 6 bases from V and 1 base from J, the junction contained 12 bases not matched to a gene. This CDR3 is 18 amino acids long. CDR1 and CDR2 (germline): LGHDT, YNNKEL (reference sequence). The CDR3 nucleotides read TGTGCCAGCAGAACCGGGGACAGTCTCAATTCTGGGGCCAACGTCCTGACTTTC. Protein product: CASRTGDSLNSGANVLTF.

This clonotype was found many times. The chain couples TRBV5-1 to TRBJ2-7; a possible D gene is TRBD1 (5 bases). There are 16 residues in the CDR3. Trimming left V 3 bases short and J 3 bases short, with 19 bases between. CDR1 and CDR2 (germline): SGHRS, YFSETQ. The CDR3 region has the DNA TGCGCCAGCAGCTGGAGAAACCAGGGATCTATCTACGAGCAGTACTTC. Protein sequence: CASSWRNQGSIYEQYF.

This clonotype was seen a handful of times. The rearrangement joins TRBV6-6 to TRBJ2-5, with 8 bases identical to TRBD2. The trim removed 8 bases at V and 1 base at J, leaving 6 bases unmatched. CDR1 is MNHNY and CDR2 is SVGAGI in the germline V gene (reference sequence). The CDR3 is 14 amino acids. The CDR3 loop is CASRRGGSQETQYF. CDR3 DNA: TGTGCCAGCCGTCGCGGGGGGTCCCAAGAGACCCAGTACTTC.

Only a few counts were recorded for this clonotype. This chain connects TRBV5-4 to TRBJ1-3, with D possibly matching TRBD1 (5 bases). The germline gives CDR1 SGHNT, CDR2 YYREEE (reference sequence). The CDR3 has 16 residues. The V end was cut by 4 bases, the J end by 0 bases, with 14 bases between. This CDR3 is CASSTIGTASGNTIYF. The CDR3 DNA reads as TGTGCCAGCAGCACGATCGGGACGGCCTCTGGAAACACCATATATTTT.

The chain employs TRBV7-6 and TRBJ1-1; TRBD1 aligns across 7 bases. V shed 1 base, J shed 5 bases, and the junction held 4 bases outside the gene matches. The germline V gene has CDR1 SGHVS and CDR2 FNYEAQ. The CDR3 extends over 14 amino acids. The CDR3 nucleotides are TGTGCCAGCAGCTTAGTCCCAGGGGGGACTGAAGCTTTCTTT. Its translation is CASSLVPGGTEAFF.

This chain joins TRBV29-1 and TRBJ2-7; 11 bases align to TRBD1. Losses at the gene ends were 4 bases for V and 4 bases for J; bases not matched to a gene: 18. Germline V lookup: CDR1 SQVTM, CDR2 ANQGSEA. The CDR3 consists of 18 residues. CDR3 nucleotide sequence: TGCAGCGTTGGGACCAAGAGAGGGGGACAGGGGGTTCGGTACGAGCAGTACTTC. This codes for CSVGTKRGGQGVRYEQYF.

Many counts were recorded for this clonotype. J is TRBJ1-4 and V is TRBV11-2, with D uncertain. With 6 bases removed from V and 0 bases from J, the gap between germline ends came to 11 bases. Germline values: CDR1 SGHAT, CDR2 FQNNGV. This CDR3 is 15 amino acids long. The CDR3 DNA follows: TGTGCCAGCAGGGAATTCACTGCAACTAATGAAAAACTGTTTTTT. Protein: CASREFTATNEKLFF.

The chain carries TRBV20-1 and TRBJ2-1; TRBD2 matches at 9 bases. The germline gives CDR1 DFQATT, CDR2 SNEGSKA (reference sequence). The CDR3 is 13 residues long. The CDR3 bases are TGCAGCGCGGGAGGGCCTGATTACAATGAGCAGTTCTTC. Translating it yields CSAGGPDYNEQFF.

This clonotype was seen a handful of times. Since a much larger clone is just one base distant, this may be a read error. The chain employs TRBV7-9 and TRBJ2-7; tentatively, D is TRBD1 (6 bases). Germline V gives CDR1 SEHNR, CDR2 FQNEAQ (reference sequence). This CDR3 has 14 amino acids. V lost 11 bases and J lost 3, with 20 bases in between. CDR3: CAGNPRGQDYEQYF. The CDR3 bases are TGTGCCGGCAACCCCCGGGGACAAGACTACGAGCAGTACTTC.

This chain uses TRBV6-5 with TRBJ2-2; possibly TRBD1 for D (6 bases). CDR1 and CDR2 (germline): MNHEY, SVGAGI. The CDR3 has 15 residues. Trimming left V 2 bases short and J 4 bases short, with 11 bases between. The CDR3 loop is CASSYVSGVTGELFF. The DNA of the CDR3 is TGTGCCAGCAGTTACGTCTCAGGGGTCACCGGGGAGCTGTTTTTT.

This clonotype was found many times. This chain joins TRBV10-3 and TRBJ1-3, with D perhaps TRBD1 (5 bases). This CDR3 region has 16 residues. V was clipped by 4 bases and J by 7 bases, with 20 bases between them. Germline CDR1 and CDR2: ENHRY and SYGVKD. The CDR3 sequence is CAISGAALERGNTIYF. The CDR3 nucleotides are TGTGCCATCAGTGGTGCGGCCCTGGAGCGGGGGAACACCATATATTTT.

CDR3 DNA: TGTGCCAGTAGTGCGACAGGGGTTGGCGTGAAAGAGACCCAGTACTTC. It yields the protein CASSATGVGVKETQYF. The rearrangement joins TRBV19 to TRBJ2-5; 8 bases match TRBD1. After removal of 5 bases from V and 3 bases from J, the junction contained 11 bases not matched to a gene. The germline V gene has CDR1 LNHDA and CDR2 SQIVND (reference sequence). The CDR3 contains 16 residues. Drawing the rest from reference TRBV19 and TRBJ2-5, the complete variable domain is DGGITQSPKYLFRKEGQNVTLSCEQNLNHDAMYWYRQDPGQGLRLIYYSQIVNDFQKGDIAEGYSVSREKKESFPLTVTSAQKNPTAFYLCASSATGVGVKETQYFGPGTRLLVL.

For this clonotype: A read error is possible here, since a much larger clone lies one base away. This chain connects TRBV27 to TRBJ2-1; D not certain. V was pared by 2 bases and J by 9 bases, with 8 bases between. CDR3 length: 12 residues. Germline V gene data show CDR1 as MNHEY and CDR2 as SMNVEV (reference sequence). DNA for the CDR3: TGTGCCAGCAGTTTACGTTCGACTGAGCAGTTCTTC. This gives the protein CASSLRSTEQFF.

This clonotype was counted ten times or more. The gene calls are TRBV9 and TRBJ1-1; D unclear. Germline assignment: CDR1 SGDLS and CDR2 YYNGEE. CDR3 length: 14 residues. Trimming removed 0 bases at V and 1 base at J, with 7 bases between. The CDR3 bases are TGTGCCAGCAGCGTAGGGGTGGGGAACACTGAAGCTTTCTTT. This sequence encodes CASSVGVGNTEAFF.